This entry lists 26 T cell receptor beta chains sequenced from one sample in a study of blood T cell repertoires in COVID-19. The assay was immunoSEQ multiplex PCR, and TCRdb's table has in-frame clones only and misses some. The sample has some 180,000 clones; over 75% are singletons. Sequenced material: peripheral blood. The origin of the receptors is an elderly woman with active or convalescent COVID-19.

This clone was observed many times. The chain employs TRBV28 and TRBJ2-7; 7 nucleotides line up with TRBD1. Germline CDR1 reads MDHEN; CDR2 reads SYDVKM. The CDR3 totals 14 residues. V was pared by 6 bases and J by 1 base, with 6 bases of the junction left unmatched. DNA for the CDR3: TGTGCCAGCAGCCGACGACAGGGATCCTACGAGCAGTACTTC. Protein: CASSRRQGSYEQYF.

V gene TRBV20-1 combines with J gene TRBJ1-2; TRBD1 might be the D (5 bases). CDR1 is DFQATT, CDR2 SNEGSKA, per germline (reference sequence). The V and J ends lost 8 bases and 2 bases respectively, with 9 bases between them. CDR3 length: 11 amino acids. The CDR3 protein is CSTTGNYGYTF. CDR3 sequence (DNA): TGCAGTACAACAGGAAACTATGGCTACACCTTC.

This chain connects TRBV25-1 to TRBJ2-1; D gene unclear. This CDR3 spans 14 amino acids. Deletions cut 3 bases from V and 0 bases from J, with 6 bases between. Germline V gene data show CDR1 as MGHDK and CDR2 as SYGVNS. The CDR3 reads CASSESSSYNEQFF. The CDR3 nucleotides read TGTGCCAGCAGTGAGAGTTCCTCCTACAATGAGCAGTTCTTC. The entire variable domain, with the rest obtained from reference TRBV25-1 and TRBJ2-1, is as follows: EADIYQTPRYLVIGTGKKITLECSQTMGHDKMYWYQQDPGMELHLIHYSYGVNSTEKGDLSSESTVSRIRTEHFPLTLESARPSHTSQYLCASSESSSYNEQFFGPGTRLTVL.

The J gene is TRBJ2-2, the V gene TRBV27, with 7 bases fitting TRBD1. This CDR3 region has 14 residues. Germline loops: CDR1 MNHEY, CDR2 SMNVEV (reference sequence). Trimming at V came to 8 bases and at J to 2 bases, leaving 5 bases not matched to a gene. As DNA, the CDR3 is TGTGCCAGCGGAAAGGGGGCCAACACCGGGGAGCTGTTTTTT. It is translated as CASGKGANTGELFF.

The V and J genes are TRBV7-2 and TRBJ2-2; TRBD2 is a possible D gene (7 bases). The ends were cut back, 6 bases at V and 0 bases at J, with 20 bases in the middle. The germline CDR1 and CDR2 sequences are SGHTA and FQGNSA. There are 18 residues in the CDR3. Here the CDR3 DNA reads TGTGCCAGCAGTTCCGGAGGCGCGGGGGCGTCGAACACCGGGGAGCTGTTTTTT. Amino acid sequence: CASSSGGAGASNTGELFF.

This rearrangement joins TRBV9 to TRBJ2-7; TRBD2 agrees at 13 bases. Germline lookup yields CDR1 SGDLS and CDR2 YYNGEE. Trimming removed 3 bases from V and 7 bases from J; junction bases left unmatched: 10. CDR3 length: 16 residues. For the CDR3, the DNA is TGTGCCAGCAGCGCGGGACTAGCGGGGACTTCGGGGGAGCAGTACTTC. Translated, it gives CASSAGLAGTSGEQYF.

There are a few counts of this clone. The V and J genes are TRBV14 and TRBJ2-2; maybe TRBD2 (5 bases). In germline, CDR1 is SGHDN, CDR2 FVKESK. The V gene lost 0 bases and the J gene lost 11 bases, with 13 bases spanning the gap. CDR3 length equals 14 residues. CDR3 nucleotide sequence: TGTGCCAGCAGCCAAGATGCAAGGAGCGGAGAGCTGTTTTTT. This sequence encodes CASSQDARSGELFF.

The J gene is TRBJ2-3, the V gene TRBV2; D uncertain. Trimming shortened V by 4 bases and J by 5 bases, and 7 bases separated the two germline ends. Germline V gene sequence: CDR1 SNHLY, CDR2 FYNNEI. The CDR3 spans 12 residues. CDR3 protein: CASSVVGDTQYF. Here the CDR3 DNA reads TGTGCCAGCAGTGTGGTCGGAGATACGCAGTATTTT.

This clone was detected a few times. Its ends do not fully match the called genes, so a read error is possible. For the CDR3, the DNA is TGTGCCAGCAGCAGATGGACAGAAAAGCTGTTTTTT. Amino acid sequence: CASSRWTEKLFF. The J gene is TRBJ1-4, the V gene TRBV11-2; D perhaps matches TRBD1 (6 bases). Germline V gene sequence: CDR1 SGHAT, CDR2 FQNNGV. The length of the CDR3 is 12 residues. Full variable domain (outside the CDR3, taken from reference TRBV11-2 and TRBJ1-4): EAGVAQSPRYKIIEKRQSVAFWCNPISGHATLYWYQQILGQGPKLLIQFQNNGVVDDSQLPKDRFSAERLKGVDSTLKIQPAKLEDSAVYLCASSRWTEKLFFGSGTQLSVL.

A few counts support this clone. The chain links TRBV4-1 to TRBJ2-7; D remains ambiguous. CDR3 length: 11 amino acids. In germline, CDR1 is MGHRA, CDR2 YSYEKL. Trimming pared 4 bases from V and 7 bases from J, leaving 8 bases between. The CDR3 protein is CASSRIQEQYF. In DNA, the CDR3 is TGCGCCAGCAGCCGAATACAGGAGCAGTACTTC.

V and J are TRBV7-2 and TRBJ2-2; 11 bases align to TRBD1. CDR3 length: 15 amino acids. V was pared by 5 bases and J by 3 bases, with 2 bases of the junction left unmatched. The germline gives CDR1 SGHTA, CDR2 FQGNSA. The CDR3 protein is CASSRDRGYTGELFF. CDR3 nucleotide sequence: TGTGCCAGCAGCCGGGACAGGGGGTACACCGGGGAGCTGTTTTTT.

This chain joins TRBV3-1 (or the pseudogene TRBV3-2) and TRBJ2-5; 11 bases fit TRBD2. CDR1 LGHDT and CDR2 YNNKEL come from the germline V gene (reference sequence). V dropped 0 bases and J dropped 3; count of bases not matched to a gene: 12. The CDR3 sequence is 19 residues long. The CDR3 region is CASSQDIPRTSGHKETQYF. CDR3 in DNA: TGTGCCAGCAGCCAAGATATCCCCCGGACTAGCGGGCACAAAGAGACCCAGTACTTC.

The gene calls are TRBV7-8 and TRBJ2-7, with D tentatively TRBD2 (6 bases). Germline loops: CDR1 SGHVS, CDR2 FQNEAQ. Trimming left V 3 bases short and J 3 bases short, with 12 bases between. CDR3 length: 14 amino acids. The CDR3 loop reads CASSFARESYEQYF. CDR3 nucleotide sequence: TGTGCCAGCAGCTTCGCGCGGGAAAGCTACGAGCAGTACTTC.

The chain is built from TRBV18 and TRBJ1-5; TRBD1 agrees at 7 bases. V dropped 2 bases and J dropped 1; count of bases not matched to a gene: 5. From germline, CDR1 is KGHSH and CDR2 LQKENI. The CDR3 spans 16 residues. CDR3 protein: CASSPGTGASNQPQHF. CDR3 nucleotide sequence: TGTGCCAGCTCACCAGGAACAGGGGCAAGCAATCAGCCCCAGCATTTT.

This clone was observed a few times. The chain is built from TRBV6-5 and TRBJ1-1, with a tentative D call TRBD1 (6 bases). Trimming took off 6 bases at V and 3 bases at J, with 14 bases between the two ends. The CDR3 extends over 14 amino acids. Germline V gives CDR1 MNHEY, CDR2 SVGAGI. DNA for the CDR3: TGTGCCAGCAGCTTAAGCCAGGGGTACACTGAAGCTTTCTTT. Amino acid sequence: CASSLSQGYTEAFF.

The J gene is TRBJ2-7, the V gene TRBV7-9; 11 positions agree with TRBD2. V was pared by 5 bases and J by 3 bases, with 6 bases of the junction left unmatched. Germline values: CDR1 SEHNR, CDR2 FQNEAQ (reference sequence). The CDR3 runs to 15 residues. CDR3 amino acids: CASSLPGLAVYEQYF. The CDR3 DNA sequence: TGTGCCAGCAGCCTTCCGGGACTAGCGGTCTACGAGCAGTACTTC.

V is TRBV3-1 (or the pseudogene TRBV3-2) and J is TRBJ2-7; D uncertain. Looked up from germline, CDR1 is LGHDT and CDR2 is YNNKEL (reference sequence). This CDR3 region has 12 residues. The V gene lost 3 bases and the J gene lost 6 bases, with 9 bases spanning the gap. CDR3 residues: CASSHLLREQYF. DNA for the CDR3: TGTGCCAGCAGCCATCTCCTTCGCGAGCAGTACTTC.

CDR3 DNA sequence: TGCGCCAGCAGCCAATCAGGGAGGGACCAGCCCCAGCATTTT. Protein: CASSQSGRDQPQHF. The chain uses TRBV4-3 and TRBJ1-5; possibly TRBD1 for D (5 bases). Germline CDR1 is LGHNA and CDR2 is YSLEER. The germline V and J ends were trimmed by 2 bases and 7 bases, with 12 bases remaining between them. This CDR3 has 14 amino acids.

The chain uses TRBV19 and TRBJ2-5; the match to TRBD2 covers 11 bases. Germline V gives CDR1 LNHDA, CDR2 SQIVND (reference sequence). The CDR3 contains 15 residues. The V gene end was trimmed by 4 bases and the J gene end by 9 bases; junction bases not matched to a gene: 10. CDR3 region: CASSTGTSGAWAQYF. Here the CDR3 DNA reads TGTGCCAGTAGTACGGGGACTAGCGGTGCGTGGGCCCAGTACTTC.

This clone is termed medium-sized (0.01 to 0.1%). Other nucleotide sequences in the sample specify the same CDR3. The CDR3 region has the DNA TGTGCCAGCAGCCCAGCGGGGGGGCGAGGCGAGCAGTACTTC. It is translated as CASSPAGGRGEQYF. The chain has TRBV3-1 (or the pseudogene TRBV3-2) and TRBJ2-7; 10 nucleotides align to TRBD2. Germline V lookup: CDR1 LGHDT, CDR2 YNNKEL (reference sequence). This CDR3 spans 14 amino acids. V was clipped by 4 bases and J by 6 bases; unmatched bases: 6.

The V call is TRBV6-1, the J call TRBJ2-3; D may be TRBD1 (5 bases). The germline V and J ends were trimmed by 3 bases and 3 bases, with 10 bases remaining between them. This CDR3 is 14 amino acids long. The V gene's germline CDR1 is MNHNS and CDR2 SASEGT. CDR3 residues: CASSEQGLTDTQYF. In DNA form, the CDR3 reads TGTGCCAGCAGTGAGCAGGGATTGACAGATACGCAGTATTTT.

The chain uses TRBV6-5 and TRBJ2-3; 8 nucleotides line up with TRBD2. The CDR3 runs to 15 residues. V lost 7 bases, J lost 7 bases, and 13 bases stayed unmatched. Per the germline V gene, CDR1 is MNHEY and CDR2 is SVGAGI. The CDR3 nucleotides read TGTGCCAGCAACCAAAGGGGACTAGGTATACATACGCAGTATTTT. It specifies CASNQRGLGIHTQYF.

This clone came up a few times. This chain links TRBV19 with TRBJ1-1; no reliable D call. Trimming pared 0 bases from V and 4 bases from J, leaving 18 bases between. Germline CDR1 reads LNHDA; CDR2 reads SQIVND (reference sequence). CDR3 length: 17 amino acids. CDR3 protein: CASSIDSEGLISTEAFF. The CDR3 nucleotides read TGTGCCAGTAGTATAGATAGCGAAGGGTTGATTAGCACTGAAGCTTTCTTT.

In this sample, this clone turned up a few times. The chain uses TRBV6-5 and TRBJ2-2; TRBD2 might be the D (5 bases). V was pared by 3 bases and J by 0 bases, with 8 bases between. The CDR3 is 15 residues long. From germline, CDR1 is MNHEY and CDR2 SVGAGI. In DNA form, the CDR3 reads TGTGCCAGCAGTTATGGGAGAGCGAACACCGGGGAGCTGTTTTTT. It yields the protein CASSYGRANTGELFF.

This clone came up a few times. This chain connects TRBV4-2 to TRBJ2-5; 7 positions agree with TRBD2. Germline lookup yields CDR1 LGHNA and CDR2 YNFKEQ. V lost 4 bases, J lost 4 bases, and 15 bases stayed unmatched. The CDR3 is 17 amino acids. The CDR3 DNA reads TGTGCCAGCAGCCCTGGGCGGGGGAACCGGAAGGGAGAGACCCAGTACTTC. Its protein is CASSPGRGNRKGETQYF.

V and J are TRBV4-2 and TRBJ2-1, with TRBD2 identical over 11 bases. Germline V lookup: CDR1 LGHNA, CDR2 YNFKEQ. The CDR3 consists of 17 residues. V shed 3 bases, J shed 6 bases, and the junction held 10 bases outside the gene matches. The CDR3 loop reads CASSQRVAGGPLNEQFF. CDR3 coding DNA: TGTGCCAGCAGCCAGAGGGTAGCGGGGGGGCCCCTCAATGAGCAGTTCTTC.